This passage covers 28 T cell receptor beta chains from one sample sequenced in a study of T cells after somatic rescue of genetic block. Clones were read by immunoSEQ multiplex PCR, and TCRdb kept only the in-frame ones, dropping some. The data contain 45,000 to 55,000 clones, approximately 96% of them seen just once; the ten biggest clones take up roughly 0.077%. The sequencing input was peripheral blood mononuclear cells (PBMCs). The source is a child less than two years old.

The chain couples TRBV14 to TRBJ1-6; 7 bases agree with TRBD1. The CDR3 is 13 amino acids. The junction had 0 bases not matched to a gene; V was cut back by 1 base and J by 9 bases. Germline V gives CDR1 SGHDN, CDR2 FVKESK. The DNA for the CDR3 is TGTGCCAGCAGCCAAGGACAGGGTTCACCCCTCCACTTT. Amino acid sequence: CASSQGQGSPLHF.

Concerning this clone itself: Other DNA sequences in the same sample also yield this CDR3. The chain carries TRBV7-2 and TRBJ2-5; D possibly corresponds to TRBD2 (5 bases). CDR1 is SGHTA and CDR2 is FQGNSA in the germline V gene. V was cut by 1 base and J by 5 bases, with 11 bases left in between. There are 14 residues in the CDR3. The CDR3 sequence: CASSLGLAGETQYF. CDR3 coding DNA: TGTGCCAGCAGCTTAGGTCTAGCCGGGGAGACCCAGTACTTC.

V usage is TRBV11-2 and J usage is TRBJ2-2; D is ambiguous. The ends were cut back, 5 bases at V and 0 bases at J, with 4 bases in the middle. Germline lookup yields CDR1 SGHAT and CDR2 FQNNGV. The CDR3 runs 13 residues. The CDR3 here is CASSRTNTGELFF. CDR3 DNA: TGTGCCAGCAGCAGGACGAACACCGGGGAGCTGTTTTTT.

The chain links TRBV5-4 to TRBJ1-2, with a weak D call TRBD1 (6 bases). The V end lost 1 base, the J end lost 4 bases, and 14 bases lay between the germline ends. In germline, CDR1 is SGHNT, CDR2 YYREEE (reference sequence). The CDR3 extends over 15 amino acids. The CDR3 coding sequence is TGTGCCAGCAGCTTGAGTCCCACAGGGTTCTATGGCTACACCTTC. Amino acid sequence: CASSLSPTGFYGYTF.

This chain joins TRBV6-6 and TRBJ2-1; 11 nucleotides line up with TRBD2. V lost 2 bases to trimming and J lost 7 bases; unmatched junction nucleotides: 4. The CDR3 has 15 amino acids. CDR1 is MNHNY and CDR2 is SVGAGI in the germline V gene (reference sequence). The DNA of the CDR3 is TGTGCCAGCAGTTACGAGCCTAGCGGGAGGAATGAGCAGTTCTTC. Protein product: CASSYEPSGRNEQFF.

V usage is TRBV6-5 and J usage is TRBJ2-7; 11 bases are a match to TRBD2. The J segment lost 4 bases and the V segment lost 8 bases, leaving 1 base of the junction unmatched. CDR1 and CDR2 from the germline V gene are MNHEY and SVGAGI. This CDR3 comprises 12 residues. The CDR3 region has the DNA TGTGCCAGCGGGACTAGCGGATACGAGCAGTACTTC. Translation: CASGTSGYEQYF.

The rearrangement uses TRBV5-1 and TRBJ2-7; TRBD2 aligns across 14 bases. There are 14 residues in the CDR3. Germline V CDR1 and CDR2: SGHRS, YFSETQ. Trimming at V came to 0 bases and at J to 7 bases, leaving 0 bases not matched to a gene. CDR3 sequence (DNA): TGCGCCAGCAGCTTGGGACTAGCGGGAGGGGAGCAGTACTTC. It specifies CASSLGLAGGEQYF. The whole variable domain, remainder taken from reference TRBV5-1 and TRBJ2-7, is KAGVTQTPRYLIKTRGQQVTLSCSPISGHRSVSWYQQTPGQGLQFLFEYFSETQRNKGNFPGRFSGRQFSNSRSEMNVSTLELGDSALYLCASSLGLAGGEQYFGPGTRLTVT.

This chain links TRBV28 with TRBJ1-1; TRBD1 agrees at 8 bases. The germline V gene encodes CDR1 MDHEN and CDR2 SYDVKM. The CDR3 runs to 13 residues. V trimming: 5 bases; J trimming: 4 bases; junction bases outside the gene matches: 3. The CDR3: CASSRQGPTEAFF. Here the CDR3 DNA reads TGTGCCAGCAGTCGACAGGGGCCCACTGAAGCTTTCTTT.

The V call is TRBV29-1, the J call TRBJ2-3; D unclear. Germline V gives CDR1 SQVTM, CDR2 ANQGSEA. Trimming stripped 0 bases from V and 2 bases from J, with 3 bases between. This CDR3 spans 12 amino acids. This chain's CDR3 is CSVEEATDTQYF. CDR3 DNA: TGCAGCGTTGAAGAGGCCACAGATACGCAGTATTTT.

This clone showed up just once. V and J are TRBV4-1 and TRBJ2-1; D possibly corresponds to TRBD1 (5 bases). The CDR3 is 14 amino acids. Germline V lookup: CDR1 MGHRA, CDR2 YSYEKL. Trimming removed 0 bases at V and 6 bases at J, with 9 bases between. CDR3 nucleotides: TGCGCCAGCAGCCAAGAAGGCAGGGCCAATGAGCAGTTCTTC. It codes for CASSQEGRANEQFF.

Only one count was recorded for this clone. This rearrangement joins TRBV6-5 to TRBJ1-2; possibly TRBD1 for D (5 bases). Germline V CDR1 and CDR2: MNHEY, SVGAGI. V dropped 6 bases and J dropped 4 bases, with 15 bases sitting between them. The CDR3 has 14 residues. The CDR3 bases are TGTGCCAGCAGGGATGGTGCAGGGAGCTATGGCTACACCTTC. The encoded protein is CASRDGAGSYGYTF.

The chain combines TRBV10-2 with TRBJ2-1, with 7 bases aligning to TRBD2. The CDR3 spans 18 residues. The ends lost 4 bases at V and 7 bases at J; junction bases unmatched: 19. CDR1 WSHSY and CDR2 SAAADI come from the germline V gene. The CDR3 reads CASSAWVTGGVGWNEQFF. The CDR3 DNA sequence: TGCGCCAGCAGTGCCTGGGTGACGGGGGGAGTTGGCTGGAATGAGCAGTTCTTC.

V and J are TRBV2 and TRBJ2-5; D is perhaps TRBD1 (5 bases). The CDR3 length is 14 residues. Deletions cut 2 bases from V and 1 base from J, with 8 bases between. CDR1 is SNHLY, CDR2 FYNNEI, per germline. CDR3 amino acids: CASSERGSQETQYF. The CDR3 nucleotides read TGTGCCAGCAGTGAAAGGGGTTCCCAAGAGACCCAGTACTTC.

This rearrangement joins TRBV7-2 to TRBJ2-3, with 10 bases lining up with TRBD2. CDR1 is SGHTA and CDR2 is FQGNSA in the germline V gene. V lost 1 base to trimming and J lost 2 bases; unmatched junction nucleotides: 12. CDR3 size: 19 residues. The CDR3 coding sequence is TGTGCCAGCAGCTTAGTTTCTAGCGGGAGACCCCTAAACACAGATACGCAGTATTTT. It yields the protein CASSLVSSGRPLNTDTQYF. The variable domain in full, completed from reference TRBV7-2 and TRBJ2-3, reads GAGVSQSPSNKVTEKGKDVELRCDPISGHTALYWYRQSLGQGLEFLIYFQGNSAPDKSGLPSDRFSAERTGGSVSTLTIQRTQQEDSAVYLCASSLVSSGRPLNTDTQYFGPGTRLTVL.

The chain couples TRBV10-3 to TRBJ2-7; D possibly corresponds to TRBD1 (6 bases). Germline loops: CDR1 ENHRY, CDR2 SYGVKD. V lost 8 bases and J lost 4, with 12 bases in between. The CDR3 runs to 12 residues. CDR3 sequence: CAIGGTGYEQYF. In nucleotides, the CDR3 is TGTGCCATCGGCGGAACAGGGTACGAGCAGTACTTC.

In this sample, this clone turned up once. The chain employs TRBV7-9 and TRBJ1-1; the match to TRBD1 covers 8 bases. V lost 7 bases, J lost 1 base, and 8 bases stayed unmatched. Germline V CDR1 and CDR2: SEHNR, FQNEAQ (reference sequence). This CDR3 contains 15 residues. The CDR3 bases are TGTGCCAGCAAAGGACAGGGAGTGAGGAACACTGAAGCTTTCTTT. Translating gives CASKGQGVRNTEAFF.

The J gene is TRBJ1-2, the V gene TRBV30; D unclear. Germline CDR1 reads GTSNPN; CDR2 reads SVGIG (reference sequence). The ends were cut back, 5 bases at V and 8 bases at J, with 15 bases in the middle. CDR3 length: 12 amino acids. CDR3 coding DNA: TGTGCCTGGTCGTATAGAGGAGGGGGCTACACCTTC. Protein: CAWSYRGGGYTF.

The CDR3 sequence is CASSIGHMNTEAFF. For the CDR3, the DNA is TGTGCCAGTAGTATAGGACACATGAACACTGAAGCTTTCTTT. The chain employs TRBV19 and TRBJ1-1, with D uncertain. Germline V lookup: CDR1 LNHDA, CDR2 SQIVND (reference sequence). The CDR3 totals 14 residues. V gave up 1 base and J gave up 0 bases, with 6 bases separating them.

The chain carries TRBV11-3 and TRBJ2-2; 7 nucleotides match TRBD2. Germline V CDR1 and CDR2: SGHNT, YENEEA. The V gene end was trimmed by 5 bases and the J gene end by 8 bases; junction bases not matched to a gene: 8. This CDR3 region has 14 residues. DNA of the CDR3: TGTGCCAGCAGCCGTCAGCGGGGAAGGGGGGAGCTGTTTTTT. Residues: CASSRQRGRGELFF.

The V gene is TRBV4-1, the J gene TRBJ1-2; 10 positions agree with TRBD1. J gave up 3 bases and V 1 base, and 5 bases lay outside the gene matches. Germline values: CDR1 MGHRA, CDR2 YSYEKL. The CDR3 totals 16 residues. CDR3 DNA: TGCGCCAGCAGCCAAGTCTGGACAGGGGGGCACTATGGCTACACCTTC. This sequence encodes CASSQVWTGGHYGYTF.

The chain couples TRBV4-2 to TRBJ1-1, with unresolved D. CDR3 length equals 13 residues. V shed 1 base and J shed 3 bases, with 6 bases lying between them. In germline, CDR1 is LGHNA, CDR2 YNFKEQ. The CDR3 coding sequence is TGTGCCAGCAGCCAAGTTTTATACACTGAAGCTTTCTTT. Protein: CASSQVLYTEAFF.

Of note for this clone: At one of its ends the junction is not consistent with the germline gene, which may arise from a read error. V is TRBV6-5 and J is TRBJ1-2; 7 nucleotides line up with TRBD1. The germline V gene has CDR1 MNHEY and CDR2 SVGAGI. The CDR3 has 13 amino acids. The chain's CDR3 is CASRYYTGDGYTF. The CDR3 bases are TGTGCCAGCAGATACTATACAGGGGACGGCTACACCTTC.

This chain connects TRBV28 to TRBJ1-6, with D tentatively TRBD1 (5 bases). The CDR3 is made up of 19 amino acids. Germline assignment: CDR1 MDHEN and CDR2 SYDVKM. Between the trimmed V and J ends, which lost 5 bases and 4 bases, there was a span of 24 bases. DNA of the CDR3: TGTGCCAGCAGTGTTTGGGGTAGAAATGTGGGGGAATATAATTCACCCCTCCACTTT. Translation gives CASSVWGRNVGEYNSPLHF.

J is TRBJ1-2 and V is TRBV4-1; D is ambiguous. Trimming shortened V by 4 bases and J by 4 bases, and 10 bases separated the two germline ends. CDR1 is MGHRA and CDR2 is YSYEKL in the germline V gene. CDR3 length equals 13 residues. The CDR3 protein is CASSRTAFYGYTF. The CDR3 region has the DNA TGCGCCAGCAGCCGGACGGCTTTCTATGGCTACACCTTC.

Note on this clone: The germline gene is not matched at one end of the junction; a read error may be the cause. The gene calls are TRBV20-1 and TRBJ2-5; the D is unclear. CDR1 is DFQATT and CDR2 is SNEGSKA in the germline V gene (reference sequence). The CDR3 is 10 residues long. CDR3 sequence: CSGTQGTQYF. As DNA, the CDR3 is TGCAGTGGGACCCAAGGGACCCAGTACTTC.

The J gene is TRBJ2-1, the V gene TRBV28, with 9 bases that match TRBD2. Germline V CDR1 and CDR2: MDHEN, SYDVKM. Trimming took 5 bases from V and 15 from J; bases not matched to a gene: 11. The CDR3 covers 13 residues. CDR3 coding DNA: TGTGCCAGCAGTCCCGCCGGGACTAGCTCACCGTTCTTC. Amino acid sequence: CASSPAGTSSPFF. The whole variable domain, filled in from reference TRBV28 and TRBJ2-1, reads DVKVTQSSRYLVKRTGEKVFLECVQDMDHENMFWYRQDPGLGLRLIYFSYDVKMKEKGDIPEGYSVSREKKERFSLILESASTNQTSMYLCASSPAGTSSPFFGPGTRLTVL.

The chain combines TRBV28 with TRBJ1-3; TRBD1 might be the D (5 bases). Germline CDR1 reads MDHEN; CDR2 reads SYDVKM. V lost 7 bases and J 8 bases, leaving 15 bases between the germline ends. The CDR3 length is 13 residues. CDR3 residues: CASIPWRGDTIYF. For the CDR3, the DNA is TGTGCCAGCATCCCATGGCGGGGGGACACCATATATTTT.

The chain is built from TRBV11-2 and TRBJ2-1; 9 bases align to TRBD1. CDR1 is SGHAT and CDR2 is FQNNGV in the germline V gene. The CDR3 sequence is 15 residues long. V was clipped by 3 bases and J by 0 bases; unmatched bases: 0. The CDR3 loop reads CASSLTGGSYNEQFF. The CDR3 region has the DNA TGTGCCAGCAGCTTGACAGGGGGCTCCTACAATGAGCAGTTCTTC.